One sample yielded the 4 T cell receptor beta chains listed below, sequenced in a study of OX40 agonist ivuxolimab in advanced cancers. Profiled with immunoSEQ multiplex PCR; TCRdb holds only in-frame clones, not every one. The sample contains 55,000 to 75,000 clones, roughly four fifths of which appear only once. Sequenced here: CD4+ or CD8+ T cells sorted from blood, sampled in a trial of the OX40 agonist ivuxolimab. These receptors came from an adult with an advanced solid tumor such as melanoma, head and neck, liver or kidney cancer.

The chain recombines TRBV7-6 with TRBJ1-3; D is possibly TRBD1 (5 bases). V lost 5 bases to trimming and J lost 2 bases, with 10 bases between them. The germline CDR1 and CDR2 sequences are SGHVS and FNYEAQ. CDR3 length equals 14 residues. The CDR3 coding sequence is TGTGCCAGCAGCGCCGAAGGGGCTGGAAACACCATATATTTT. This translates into CASSAEGAGNTIYF.

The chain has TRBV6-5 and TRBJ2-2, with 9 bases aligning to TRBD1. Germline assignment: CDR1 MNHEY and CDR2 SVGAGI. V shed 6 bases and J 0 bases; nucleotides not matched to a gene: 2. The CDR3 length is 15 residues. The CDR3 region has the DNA TGTGCCAGCAGACGGGACAGGGCGAACACCGGGGAGCTGTTTTTT. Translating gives CASRRDRANTGELFF.

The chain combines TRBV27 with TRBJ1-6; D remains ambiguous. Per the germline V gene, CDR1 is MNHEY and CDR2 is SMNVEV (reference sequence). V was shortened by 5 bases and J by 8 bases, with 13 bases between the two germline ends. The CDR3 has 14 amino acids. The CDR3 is CASSPSGRYSPLHF. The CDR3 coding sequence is TGTGCCAGCAGTCCCAGCGGGCGCTATTCACCCCTCCACTTT.

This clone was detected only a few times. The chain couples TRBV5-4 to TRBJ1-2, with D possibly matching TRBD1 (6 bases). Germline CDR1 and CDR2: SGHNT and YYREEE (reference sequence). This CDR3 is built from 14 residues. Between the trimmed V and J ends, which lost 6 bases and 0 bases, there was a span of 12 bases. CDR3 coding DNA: TGTGCCAGCAAACGGGACACCGCTAACTATGGCTACACCTTC. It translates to CASKRDTANYGYTF.